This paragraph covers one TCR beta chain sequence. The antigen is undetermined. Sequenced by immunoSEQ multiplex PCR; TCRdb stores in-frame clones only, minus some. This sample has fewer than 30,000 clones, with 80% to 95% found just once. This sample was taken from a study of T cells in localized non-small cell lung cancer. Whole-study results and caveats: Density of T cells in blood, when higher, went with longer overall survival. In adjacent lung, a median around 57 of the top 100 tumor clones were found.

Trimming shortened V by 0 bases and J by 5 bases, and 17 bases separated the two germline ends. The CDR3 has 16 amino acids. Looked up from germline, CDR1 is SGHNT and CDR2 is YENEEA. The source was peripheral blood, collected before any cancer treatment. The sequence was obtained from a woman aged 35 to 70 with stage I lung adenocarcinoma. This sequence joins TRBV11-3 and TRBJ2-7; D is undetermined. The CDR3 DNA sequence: TGTGCCAGCAGCTTAGAACGGTCCAGCCGATCCCACGAGCAGTACTTC. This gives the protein CASSLERSSRSHEQYF.